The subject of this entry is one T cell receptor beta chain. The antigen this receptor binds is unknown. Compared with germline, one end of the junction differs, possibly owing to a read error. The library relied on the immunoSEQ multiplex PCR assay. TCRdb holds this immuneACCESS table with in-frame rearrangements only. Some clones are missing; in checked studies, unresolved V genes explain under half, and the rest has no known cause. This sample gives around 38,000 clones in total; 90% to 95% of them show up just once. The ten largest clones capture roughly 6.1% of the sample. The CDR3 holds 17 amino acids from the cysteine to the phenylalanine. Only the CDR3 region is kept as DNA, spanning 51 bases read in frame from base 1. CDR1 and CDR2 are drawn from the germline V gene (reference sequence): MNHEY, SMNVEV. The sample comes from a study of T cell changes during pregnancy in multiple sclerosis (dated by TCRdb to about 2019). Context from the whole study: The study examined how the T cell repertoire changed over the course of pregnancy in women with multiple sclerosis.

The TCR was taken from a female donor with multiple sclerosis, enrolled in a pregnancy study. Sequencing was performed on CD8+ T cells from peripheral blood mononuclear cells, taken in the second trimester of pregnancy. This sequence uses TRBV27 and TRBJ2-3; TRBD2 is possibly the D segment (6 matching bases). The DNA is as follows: TGTGCCTGCAGTGGGGACCCGGACTACAGACGCACGGGGACGCAGTATTTT. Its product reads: CACSGDPDYRRTGTQYF.